The source of this TCR beta chain is a study of blood T cell repertoires in COVID-19. The wider study: T cells, B-cell-depleted T cells, or PBMCs provided the cDNA or gDNA that served as material.

Germline V CDR1 and CDR2: SGHRS, YFSETQ. The CDR3 is made up of 12 amino acids. Deletions cut 4 bases from V and 5 bases from J, with 9 bases between. Followed longitudinally, the Seattle patients had been enrolled during active infection. In the original processing: Nucleated cell counts were estimated from reference gene primer amplification. TCRdb's copy holds only in-frame clones and misses some; the assay was immunoSEQ multiplex PCR. That table supplies the V and J calls and clone size; D and trimming were determined from the DNA. Of some 220,000 clones in the sample, more than 80% were seen once.

This rearrangement joins TRBV5-1 to TRBJ2-5, with D possibly TRBD1 on 5 matching bases. The source is a woman aged 25-40 years with COVID-19, enrolled during active disease. Sequencing input: peripheral blood. CDR3 protein: CASSPSGETQYF. Here the CDR3 DNA reads TGCGCCAGCAGCCCCTCAGGGGAGACCCAGTACTTC.